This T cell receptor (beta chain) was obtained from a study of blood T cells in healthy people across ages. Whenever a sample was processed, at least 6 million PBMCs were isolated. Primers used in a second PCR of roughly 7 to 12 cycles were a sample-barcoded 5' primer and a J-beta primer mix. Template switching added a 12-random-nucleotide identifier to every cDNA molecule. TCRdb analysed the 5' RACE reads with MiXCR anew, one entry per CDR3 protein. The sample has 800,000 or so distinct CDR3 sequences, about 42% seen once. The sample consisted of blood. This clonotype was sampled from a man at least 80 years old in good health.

For the CDR3, the DNA is TGTGCCAGCAGCCCCCCGGGACTAGCGGGGCTCCCCGGAGATACGCAGTATTTT. Its translation is CASSPPGLAGLPGDTQYF. The chain joins TRBV3-1 to TRBJ2-3; 13 bases match TRBD2. V lost 4 bases, J lost 5 bases, and 12 bases stayed unmatched. CDR3 length: 18 amino acids. CDR1 is LGHDT, CDR2 YNNKEL, per germline (reference sequence).